This TCR beta chain was documented in a study of vaccination and CD4 T cells after COVID-19. Background on the study: The study enrolled six male and four female convalescents, two of whom were Hispanic.

The treatment is: approximately nine-day PBMC culture with coronavirus spike peptide pools or control peptides (ViraFEST assay). After expanding antigen-specific T cells with peptide pools, ViraFEST sequenced their TCRs. Germline V gives CDR1 LNHDA, CDR2 SQIVND (reference sequence). The V end lost 5 bases, the J end lost 1 base, and 15 bases lay between the germline ends. This CDR3 spans 17 amino acids. With the Oncomine TCR Beta short-read assay, DNA from cultured CD4+ T cells was sequenced. Each CDR3 protein gets one entry after TCRdb re-called the PCR reads with MiXCR. This table has about 19,000 distinct CDR3 sequences, around 23% appearing once. By its share, this clonotype is medium-sized (0.01 to 0.1%). The antigen remains unidentified.

The chain joins TRBV19 to TRBJ1-6; D might be TRBD1 (5 bases). The TCR comes from a human donor with COVID-19. Sequences were obtained from cultured CD4+ T cells from blood. The CDR3 spells CASSRDQGGSYNSPLHF. For the CDR3, the DNA is TGTGCCAGTAGTCGGGATCAGGGAGGGTCCTATAATTCACCCCTCCACTTT.